This T cell receptor (beta chain) emerged from a study of beta chain features in type 1 diabetes. As for the study in general: Age, gender, cell numbers and subset yield matched between patients and controls.

CDR3 size: 17 residues. Germline CDR1 LNHNV, CDR2 YYDKDF (reference sequence). Trimming at V came to 5 bases and at J to 0 bases, leaving 8 bases not matched to a gene. Study-level points and caveats: Whether TCRB rearrangement is influenced by HLA type went unresolved here.

Concerning this clone itself: Its target is not known.

Once sorted, every population was more than 95% pure. Expressed TCRB transcripts were sequenced because the entire RNA isolate underwent reverse transcription. Clones were sequenced by immunoSEQ multiplex PCR, and TCRdb holds only the in-frame ones, with some missing. The table shows hundreds of thousands of clones, with around 16% occurring only once. The V call is TRBV15, the J call TRBJ1-2; 11 bases are a match to TRBD1. This clonotype was obtained from a man aged 18 to 35 in good health. Input material: naive CD4+ T cells from blood. Here the CDR3 reads CATSPRTGGWSNYGYTF. The DNA for the CDR3 is TGTGCCACCAGCCCCAGGACAGGGGGCTGGTCTAACTATGGCTACACCTTC.